The text below deals with one T cell receptor (beta chain). Assay: immunoSEQ multiplex PCR; the TCRdb copy retains only in-frame clones and omits some. This table has some 100,000 clones, almost 95% appearing once. These data are taken from a study of T cell changes during pregnancy in multiple sclerosis. Source: peripheral blood, taken before pregnancy. The sequence derives from a female donor with multiple sclerosis, enrolled in a pregnancy study.

The CDR3 region is CASSQSLAGGSDTQYF. The CDR3, as DNA: TGTGCCAGCAGCCAGTCCCTAGCGGGAGGATCAGATACGCAGTATTTT. The V and J genes are TRBV4-2 and TRBJ2-3; TRBD2 matches at 11 bases. The V gene's germline CDR1 is LGHNA and CDR2 YNFKEQ. The CDR3 runs 16 residues. V lost 3 bases, J lost 4 bases, and 6 bases stayed unmatched.